These T cell receptor beta chains were read from a single sample in a study of cytomegalovirus exposure and HLA in healthy donors. Some clones are missing from TCRdb's copy, which holds only in-frame ones; the method was immunoSEQ multiplex PCR. The sample includes some 170,000 clones, roughly 79% of them seen just once. The material sequenced was PBMCs. These receptors were collected from a woman under 30 in good health and CMV-seropositive. Each CDR3 is given with its conserved first and last residue. A D gene is named only where the DNA matches it firmly. Size is omitted from some rows. Given values are once, few, many or a class for expanded clones.

D,size,J,V,length,DNA,CDR3
TRBD1,-,TRBJ2-7,TRBV27,15,TGTGCCAGCAGTTTTCCGGGACAGGGGCAATACGAGCAGTACTTC,CASSFPGQGQYEQYF
-,-,TRBJ1-3,TRBV4-2,15,TGTGCCAGCAGCCAAGATCGAGGTTCTGGAAACACCATATATTTT,CASSQDRGSGNTIYF
-,-,TRBJ1-1,TRBV5-1,14,TGCGCCAGCAGCTTGGCGGGGAAGAACACTGAAGCTTTCTTT,CASSLAGKNTEAFF
TRBD1,few,TRBJ1-1,TRBV28,14,TGTGCCAGCAGGACCAGGGGGCCGAACACTGAAGCTTTCTTT,CASRTRGPNTEAFF
-,-,TRBJ1-5,TRBV19,15,TGTGCCAGTAGGCTCCGGTATGGAGACAATCAGCCCCAGCATTTT,CASRLRYGDNQPQHF
-,-,TRBJ1-4,TRBV7-9,15,TGTGCCAGCAGCTTAGGCTCCAGGACTAATGAAAAACTGTTTTTT,CASSLGSRTNEKLFF
TRBD1,-,TRBJ1-6,TRBV9,14,TGTGCCAGCAGCGGGGACAGGGGTTATTCACCCCTCCACTTT,CASSGDRGYSPLHF
TRBD2,-,TRBJ2-3,TRBV7-7,16,TGTGCCAGCAGCTTAGCGCTAGCGGGGGGCTCTGATACGCAGTATTTT,CASSLALAGGSDTQYF
TRBD1,-,TRBJ1-2,TRBV5-1,15,TGCGCCAGCAGCTCTCTTCAGGGGGGTGGCTCTGGCTACACCTTC,CASSSLQGGGSGYTF
TRBD1,-,TRBJ1-3,TRBV7-8,14,TGTGCCAGCAGCCAAGACAGGGGAGGAAACACCATATATTTT,CASSQDRGGNTIYF